These 26 T cell receptor beta chains were sequenced from one sample in a study of blood T cell repertoires in COVID-19. Here immunoSEQ multiplex PCR was the method, and the copy in TCRdb shows in-frame clones only, minus some. The sample consists of a few hundred thousand clones, about four fifths of them appearing once. Sequences were obtained from peripheral blood. These receptors originate from an elderly woman with acute or convalescent COVID-19.

The chain uses TRBV30 and TRBJ1-1; D gene unclear. This CDR3 region has 14 residues. Trimming left V 0 bases short and J 0 bases short, with 8 bases between. Germline assignment: CDR1 GTSNPN and CDR2 SVGIG (reference sequence). CDR3 sequence (DNA): TGTGCCTGGAGTGTAATTTCATTGAACACTGAAGCTTTCTTT. Translation: CAWSVISLNTEAFF.

This clone was seen a few times. J is TRBJ1-2 and V is TRBV18; D not resolved. Germline V gene data show CDR1 as KGHSH and CDR2 as LQKENI. Deletions cut 0 bases from V and 8 bases from J, with 13 bases between. The CDR3 has 14 residues. The DNA for the CDR3 is TGTGCCAGCTCACCACCGGAGCGGCTGGGCGGCTACACCTTC. This codes for CASSPPERLGGYTF. Complete variable domain (other parts from reference TRBV18 and TRBJ1-2): NAGVMQNPRHLVRRRGQEARLRCSPMKGHSHVYWYRQLPEEGLKFMVYLQKENIIDESGMPKERFSAEFPKEGPSILRIQQVVRGDSAAYFCASSPPERLGGYTFGSGTRLTVV.

The gene calls are TRBV18 and TRBJ2-7; D not certain. The V gene's germline CDR1 is KGHSH and CDR2 LQKENI. The CDR3 contains 11 residues. V was cut by 3 bases and J by 7 bases, with 7 bases left in between. Written as DNA, the CDR3 is TGTGCCAGCTCACCCGAGCGAGAGCAGTACTTC. Amino acid sequence: CASSPEREQYF.

The genes are TRBV11-2 and TRBJ1-2, with 7 bases aligning to TRBD1. Germline CDR1 is SGHAT and CDR2 is FQNNGV. V was pared by 5 bases and J by 6 bases, with 21 bases of the junction left unmatched. The CDR3 loop spans 18 amino acids. CDR3 sequence (DNA): TGTGCCAGCAGCCCCCGAGACTCGGACAGGTCTCGAGTGAATGGCTACACCTTC. Its translation is CASSPRDSDRSRVNGYTF.

The chain recombines TRBV19 with TRBJ1-2; 7 nucleotides match TRBD1. V dropped 4 bases and J dropped 0; count of bases not matched to a gene: 8. The CDR3 runs 16 residues. The V gene's germline CDR1 is LNHDA and CDR2 SQIVND (reference sequence). DNA of the CDR3: TGTGCCAGTAGTAGATCGGACAGGACAGCTAACTATGGCTACACCTTC. Amino acid sequence: CASSRSDRTANYGYTF. The complete variable domain, with remaining parts taken from reference TRBV19 and TRBJ1-2, reads DGGITQSPKYLFRKEGQNVTLSCEQNLNHDAMYWYRQDPGQGLRLIYYSQIVNDFQKGDIAEGYSVSREKKESFPLTVTSAQKNPTAFYLCASSRSDRTANYGYTFGSGTRLTVV.

This clone occurred a few times. The V and J genes are TRBV10-3 and TRBJ2-3; 10 bases line up with TRBD2. CDR3 length: 15 amino acids. J lost 5 bases, V lost 8 bases, and 10 bases had no gene match. CDR1 and CDR2 (germline): ENHRY, SYGVKD. The DNA for the CDR3 is TGTGCCATCCAGGAGCGGGGGGGGAGTGAAGATACGCAGTATTTT. This translates into CAIQERGGSEDTQYF.

As DNA, the CDR3 is TGTGCCAGCAGCCGGGGACTAGCGGGAGGGGAAGATACGCAGTATTTT. It is translated as CASSRGLAGGEDTQYF. The chain uses TRBV5-4 and TRBJ2-3; 16 nucleotides agree with TRBD2. The length of the CDR3 is 16 residues. Per the germline V gene, CDR1 is SGHNT and CDR2 is YYREEE (reference sequence). The junction had 4 bases not matched to a gene; V was cut back by 4 bases and J by 5 bases.

This clone has just a few counts. The chain couples TRBV7-6 to TRBJ2-7; weak D call: TRBD2 (7 bases). With 5 bases removed from V and 3 bases from J, the gap between germline ends came to 14 bases. The V gene's germline CDR1 is SGHVS and CDR2 FNYEAQ. This CDR3 has 14 residues. CDR3 sequence reads: CASSLGGGGYEQYF. In DNA form, the CDR3 reads TGTGCCAGCAGCCTGGGGGGAGGGGGCTACGAGCAGTACTTC.

In its sample, this clone was seen a few times. The V gene is TRBV28, the J gene TRBJ2-1; 9 bases match TRBD2. The CDR3 has 15 residues. V was pared by 8 bases and J by 2 bases, with 7 bases of the junction left unmatched. Per germline, CDR1 MDHEN and CDR2 SYDVKM. The CDR3 coding sequence is TGTGCCAGCGAGGCTAGCGGGAACACCTACAATGAGCAGTTCTTC. This sequence encodes CASEASGNTYNEQFF.

The chain joins TRBV5-4 to TRBJ2-2; TRBD1 matches at 7 bases. The germline CDR1 and CDR2 sequences are SGHNT and YYREEE (reference sequence). This CDR3 contains 16 residues. V shed 0 bases, J shed 0 bases, and the junction held 2 bases outside the gene matches. The CDR3 sequence: CASSLEGGANTGELFF. The CDR3 DNA sequence: TGTGCCAGCAGCTTGGAAGGGGGCGCGAACACCGGGGAGCTGTTTTTT.

This chain connects TRBV6-5 to TRBJ1-6; 7 nucleotides match TRBD1. CDR1 and CDR2 from the germline V gene are MNHEY and SVGAGI. The CDR3 has 14 residues. J gave up 5 bases and V 8 bases, and 6 bases lay outside the gene matches. CDR3 sequence: CASRQGYNNSPLHF. In nucleotides, the CDR3 is TGTGCCAGCCGACAGGGTTATAATAATTCACCCCTCCACTTT.

The chain employs TRBV7-2 and TRBJ2-1; TRBD2 matches 9 bases. Per the germline V gene, CDR1 is SGHTA and CDR2 is FQGNSA. The CDR3 spans 16 residues. J gave up 8 bases and V 1 base, and 9 bases lay outside the gene matches. The chain's CDR3 is CASSLEASGVGDEQFF. As DNA, the CDR3 is TGTGCCAGCAGCTTAGAGGCTAGCGGGGTAGGAGATGAGCAGTTCTTC.

This clone came up once. This sequence joins TRBV10-3 and TRBJ2-7; 7 nucleotides agree with TRBD1. The CDR3 consists of 15 residues. Per the germline V gene, CDR1 is ENHRY and CDR2 is SYGVKD. With 2 bases clipped from V and 0 bases from J, the junction kept 4 bases outside the gene matches. CDR3 nucleotide sequence: TGTGCCATCAGTGAGCGGGACAGAGACTCCTACGAGCAGTACTTC. Residues: CAISERDRDSYEQYF.

The J gene is TRBJ1-6, the V gene TRBV3-1 (or the pseudogene TRBV3-2); no reliable D call. Trimming stripped 0 bases from V and 10 bases from J, with 16 bases between. CDR1 and CDR2 from the germline V gene are LGHDT and YNNKEL (reference sequence). This CDR3 has 16 amino acids. The CDR3 sequence: CASSQDPAGSWSPLHF. The CDR3 DNA reads TGTGCCAGCAGCCAAGATCCGGCAGGTTCCTGGTCACCCCTCCACTTT.

The V call is TRBV25-1, the J call TRBJ2-6, with D hard to call. The CDR3 sequence is 14 residues long. Trimming stripped 5 bases from V and 3 bases from J, with 8 bases between. Germline CDR1 and CDR2: MGHDK and SYGVNS. CDR3 amino acids: CASSTSSGANVLTF. Written as DNA, the CDR3 is TGTGCCAGCAGTACCTCCAGTGGGGCCAACGTCCTGACTTTC.

Note on this clone: The junction differs from germline at one of its ends, possibly a read error. V gene TRBV18 combines with J gene TRBJ1-3; 9 nucleotides match TRBD1. From germline, CDR1 is KGHSH and CDR2 LQKENI. The CDR3 is 16 amino acids. In DNA form, the CDR3 reads TGTGCCAACTCACCGTCCGGGACAGGGACTGGAAACACCATATATTTT. Amino acid sequence: CANSPSGTGTGNTIYF.

The chain carries TRBV19 and TRBJ1-2, with a tentative D call TRBD1 (6 bases). The CDR3 has 14 amino acids. Germline V lookup: CDR1 LNHDA, CDR2 SQIVND (reference sequence). V dropped 7 bases and J dropped 4 bases, with 16 bases sitting between them. DNA of the CDR3: TGTGCCAGTACCCAAACCGGGGGGCCCTATGGCTACACCTTC. This codes for CASTQTGGPYGYTF.

The V and J genes are TRBV6-5 and TRBJ1-2, with D unresolved. V lost 7 bases, J lost 6 bases, and 21 bases lay in between. The CDR3 extends over 15 amino acids. Germline lookup yields CDR1 MNHEY and CDR2 SVGAGI. The CDR3 is CASISHRSSLDGYTF. The CDR3 DNA follows: TGTGCCAGCATCAGCCACAGAAGCTCCCTGGATGGCTACACCTTC.

This clone has a handful of counts. This rearrangement joins TRBV7-2 to TRBJ2-3; 7 nucleotides align to TRBD1. The J segment lost 2 bases and the V segment lost 5 bases, leaving 7 bases of the junction unmatched. There are 15 residues in the CDR3. Germline CDR1 reads SGHTA; CDR2 reads FQGNSA. CDR3 amino acids: CASSLRTGFTDTQYF. The DNA for the CDR3 is TGTGCCAGCAGCCTTAGGACAGGTTTCACAGATACGCAGTATTTT.

On this clone: At the DNA level, this CDR3 is encoded by other sequences in the same sample as well. The rearrangement joins TRBV6-4 to TRBJ1-1; tentatively, D is TRBD1 (5 bases). Germline values: CDR1 MRHNA, CDR2 SNTAGT. V lost 5 bases and J lost 1, with 8 bases in between. The CDR3 runs to 13 residues. The CDR3 DNA is TGTGCCAGCAGTCGTACAGGGAACACTGAAGCTTTCTTT. The encoded protein is CASSRTGNTEAFF.

This clone was found a few times. The genes are TRBV30 and TRBJ2-7, with 12 bases lining up with TRBD2. The trim removed 3 bases at V and 3 bases at J, leaving 3 bases unmatched. The CDR3 runs to 14 residues. Germline V CDR1 and CDR2: GTSNPN, SVGIG (reference sequence). The CDR3 sequence: CAWSLAGGIYEQYF. The CDR3 DNA is TGTGCCTGGAGCCTAGCGGGGGGGATCTACGAGCAGTACTTC.

The chain recombines TRBV30 with TRBJ1-1; D is unclear. The CDR3 has 10 residues. In germline, CDR1 is GTSNPN, CDR2 SVGIG (reference sequence). Trimming pared 7 bases from V and 6 bases from J, leaving 9 bases between. The CDR3 sequence is CASSYSEAFF. The CDR3 DNA reads TGTGCCTCTTCGTATTCTGAAGCTTTCTTT.

The rearrangement links TRBV7-2 to TRBJ1-1; a weak D match, TRBD1 (5 bases). The V gene lost 5 bases and the J gene lost 2 bases, with 15 bases spanning the gap. The CDR3 is 15 residues long. Germline loops: CDR1 SGHTA, CDR2 FQGNSA. The chain's CDR3 is CASSARGGSNTEAFF. For the CDR3, the DNA is TGTGCCAGCAGCGCGCGGGGGGGGAGTAACACTGAAGCTTTCTTT.

The chain couples TRBV29-1 to TRBJ2-5; 7 bases line up with TRBD2. V gave up 4 bases and J gave up 3 bases; unmatched junction bases: 8. Germline V gene sequence: CDR1 SQVTM, CDR2 ANQGSEA. CDR3 length equals 14 residues. CDR3 sequence (DNA): TGCAGCGTTGTGGGGACTACGGTTAAAGAGACCCAGTACTTC. Amino acids: CSVVGTTVKETQYF. The full variable domain, in which reference TRBV29-1 and TRBJ2-5 provide the parts outside the CDR3, is SAVISQKPSRDICQRGTSLTIQCQVDSQVTMMFWYRQQPGQSLTLIATANQGSEATYESGFVIDKFPISRPNLTFSTLTVSNMSPEDSSIYLCSVVGTTVKETQYFGPGTRLLVL.

V is TRBV12-3 or TRBV12-4 and J is TRBJ1-2; 11 bases are shared with TRBD1. Losses at the gene ends were 4 bases for V and 7 bases for J; bases not matched to a gene: 2. The CDR3 runs to 13 residues. CDR3 coding DNA: TGTGCCAGCAGTTGGGGACAGGGGGGTGGCTACACCTTC. It codes for CASSWGQGGGYTF.

CDR3 nucleotide sequence: TGTGCCACCAGTGAACCGGACAGAACCTACGAGCAGTACTTC. It encodes CATSEPDRTYEQYF. The rearrangement joins TRBV24-1 to TRBJ2-7; a weak D match, TRBD1 (6 bases). The CDR3 is made up of 14 amino acids. Germline V gene lookup returns CDR1 KGHDR and CDR2 SFDVKD. Deletions cut 4 bases from V and 2 bases from J, with 11 bases between.